This TCR beta chain came from a study of T cells in Graves' hyperthyroidism and ophthalmopathy (dated by TCRdb to between 2019 and 2020). As for the study more broadly: Peripheral blood was sampled at the time of initial diagnosis, prior to any treatment. The 75 to 100 discovery patients were randomly split 7:3 into training and test sets. Prospective prediction of ophthalmopathy was tested in an independent validation cohort consisting of 18 to 20 hyperthyroidism patients and more than 15 patients who later progressed to ophthalmopathy. The paper describes TCR Vbeta CDR3 sequencing of some 130 peripheral blood samples, made up of 40 to 45 ophthalmopathy patients, around 78 hyperthyroidism patients and some 17 progressor patients. Thyroid tissue and blood T-cell repertoires from six Graves' hyperthyroidism patients were also compared in the study. After blood sampling, hyperthyroidism patients were treated with methimazole at a starting dose of 30 mg daily, and ophthalmopathy patients were treated with high-dose intravenous methylprednisolone. TCR V-J signatures able to tell the groups apart were searched for in a discovery cohort of 95 or so patients, of whom around 43 had Graves' ophthalmopathy and 55 to 65 had stable Graves' hyperthyroidism.

The paper as a whole reports these results and caveats: Ophthalmopathy was separated from stable hyperthyroidism by a 13 V-J signature model, with approximately 85% sensitivity and about 81% specificity obtained in cross-validation and 80%/75% obtained in testing. Blood samples also contained most of the expanded thyroid clonotypes (frequency above 0.001), which suggests that blood repertoires may reflect thyroid immune responses. In validation, the model predicted progression to ophthalmopathy a median of approximately 6.3 months before onset, with approximately 71% sensitivity and roughly 77% specificity. No statistical method was used to set the sample size in advance, and investigators knew the group allocation.

This clonotype appeared many times. Its antigen has not been determined. No much larger clonotype is one base removed from it; base qualities were not supplied. TCR beta CDR3 regions were amplified from RNA transcripts. The TCR CDR3 was subjected to a first round of RT-PCR using the HTBI primer set and the Qiagen OneStep RT-PCR kit. Libraries were constructed in a second round of multiplex PCR, after which size selection and purification were carried out. Sequencing of the libraries was done on an Illumina HiSeq2000 using paired-end 100 bp reads. For the original study's pipeline: SOAPnuke was used to process the raw data, throwing out any read that contained adapters or uncalled bases, had a mean Phred below 15, or lacked an exact constant-primer or identifier match. COPE v1.2.5 was used to merge high-quality paired reads, and clonotypes were defined as unique nucleotide sequences. Clonotypes were aligned to IMGT TRBV, TRBD and TRBJ reference segments using MiTCR v1.1. Only V-J combinations with frequency above 0.0001, covering approximately 99% of repertoires, were analysed. A TCS score was defined as the ratio of F50 (clonal expansion) to E x V (chaos), with BLOSUM62-based TCRdist applied between CDR3 peptides within each V-J. Welch's t-statistics and random forest reduced around 520 V-J features to some 14, which were used in a naive Bayes classifier (R e1071). TCRdb took the public reads, trimmed them with fastp at Q25, ran MiXCR for clone calling and kept in-frame beta chains. Rows are combined by CDR3 protein, so each entry shows the most common genes and DNA. The V and J calls, along with clone size, are taken from TCRdb and not from the paper's own processing. For this sample the table gives approximately 510,000 distinct CDR3 sequences, of which 20% were detected only once. The ten largest clones add up to 26% of the sample.

Stable Graves' hyperthyroidism was defined as the absence of progression to ophthalmopathy over 18 months of follow-up. Hyperthyroidism patients were newly diagnosed, with disease duration under 2 months, and aged 18 to 65 years. Any patient with an uncontrolled infection, another autoimmune disease, pregnancy or lactation was excluded. Diagnoses were based on clinical symptoms, serum thyroxine and TRAb, thyroid ultrasound and orbital computed tomography. Ficoll-Paque density gradient centrifugation was used to isolate PBMCs from approximately 10 ml of fresh peripheral blood. Total RNA was extracted with Trizol reagent, and quality was checked on an Agilent 2100 Bioanalyzer. The CDR3 starts with the cysteine, ends with the phenylalanine, and has 14 residues. Just the 42-base CDR3 DNA is kept, in frame starting at base 1. Reading the germline V gene gives CDR1 LGHNT and CDR2 FRNRAP. The germline V end is reduced by 6 bases and the J end by 6 bases; junction bases left unmatched: 10.

The receptor was isolated from a man aged 18-30 years with Graves' hyperthyroidism. Recombination joined TRBV12-5 with TRBJ1-1; a stretch of 7 junction bases matches TRBD1. The specimen sequenced was blood. The DNA sequence is given as TGTGCTAGTGGCTCTAGACAGGGTTTGGCTGAAGCTTTCTTT. Its coded protein is CASGSRQGLAEAFF.